This T cell receptor (beta chain) emerged from a study of CD8+ T cells in alopecia areata. Study-level results: It was lesional scalp, especially alopecia totalis/universalis, that showed higher clonality than normal scalp.

RNA extraction and reverse transcription yielded cDNA as sequencing template. Assay used: immunoSEQ multiplex PCR; TCRdb lists only in-frame clones, some missing. The sample holds around 120,000 clones, about 50% seen once. Samples from alopecia areata patients were lesional scalp punch biopsies and peripheral blood. This clone was seen a handful of times. Antigen: not known. The germline V gene encodes CDR1 SQVTM and CDR2 ANQGSEA. V lost 4 bases to trimming and J lost 10 bases, with 17 bases between them. This CDR3 is built from 13 residues. Sequenced material: NKG2D-low CD8+ T cells sorted from blood. This receptor was taken from a human donor with alopecia areata. V usage is TRBV29-1 and J usage is TRBJ2-1; D is uncertain. CDR3 loop: CSVVLPASYEQFF. CDR3 in DNA: TGCAGCGTTGTTCTCCCAGCGTCTTACGAGCAGTTCTTC.